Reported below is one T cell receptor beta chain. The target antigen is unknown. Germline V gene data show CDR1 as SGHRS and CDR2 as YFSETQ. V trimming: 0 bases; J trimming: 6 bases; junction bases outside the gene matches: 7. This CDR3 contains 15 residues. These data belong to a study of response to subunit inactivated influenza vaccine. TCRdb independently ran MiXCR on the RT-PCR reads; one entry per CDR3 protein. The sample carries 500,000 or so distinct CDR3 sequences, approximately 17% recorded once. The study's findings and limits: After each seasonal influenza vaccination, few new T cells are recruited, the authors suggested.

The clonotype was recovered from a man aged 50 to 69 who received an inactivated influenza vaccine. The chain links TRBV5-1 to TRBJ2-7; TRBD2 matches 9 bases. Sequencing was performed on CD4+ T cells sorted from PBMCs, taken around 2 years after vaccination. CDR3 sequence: CASSLVLAGAPEQYF. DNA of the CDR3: TGCGCCAGCAGCTTGGTTTTAGCGGGAGCGCCCGAGCAGTACTTC.